These 7 T cell receptor beta chains came from one sample sequenced in a study of blood T cell repertoires in COVID-19 (dated by TCRdb to 2019 to 2021). The library was obtained by the immunoSEQ multiplex PCR assay. In TCRdb, the immuneACCESS table is reduced to in-frame sequences with V and J assigned. These tables do not hold every clone; where another copy was compared, an unresolved V gene accounts for under half, and the others remain unexplained. This sample gives 200,000 to 250,000 clones in total; 65% to 90% of them show up just once. Jointly, the top ten make up around 5.1% of the sample. The sample consisted of peripheral blood. The receptor set was obtained from a human donor in a cohort sampled during active COVID-19.

This clone was detected only once. This rearrangement joins TRBV27 to TRBJ2-7; 7 nucleotides agree with TRBD2. V lost 2 bases and J lost 6; bases outside the gene matches: 1. Germline values: CDR1 MNHEY, CDR2 SMNVEV (reference sequence). The CDR3 consists of 12 residues. CDR3 DNA sequence: TGTGCCAGCAGTTTACCGGGGGGCGAGCAGTACTTC. This gives the protein CASSLPGGEQYF.

The V and J genes are TRBV7-6 and TRBJ2-2, with 10 bases identical to TRBD2. The CDR3 contains 18 residues. Germline loops: CDR1 SGHVS, CDR2 FNYEAQ. V lost 1 base, J lost 4 bases, and 9 bases stayed unmatched. CDR3 sequence (DNA): TGTGCCAGCAGCTTAGAAACCAGCGGGAGGGCGGTCACCGGGGAGCTGTTTTTT. Protein sequence: CASSLETSGRAVTGELFF.

This chain links TRBV18 with TRBJ2-2, with a possible D match to TRBD2 (6 bases). The CDR3 runs 18 residues. CDR1 KGHSH and CDR2 LQKENI come from the germline V gene. The V and J ends lost 4 bases and 1 base respectively, with 19 bases between them. The CDR3 bases are TGTGCCAGCTCACTACGGGGCGGGGACCGATGGAACACCGGGGAGCTGTTTTTT. It encodes CASSLRGGDRWNTGELFF.

This clone was counted once. The chain has TRBV5-4 and TRBJ2-5; no clear D gene. Looked up from germline, CDR1 is SGHNT and CDR2 is YYREEE (reference sequence). V lost 1 base and J lost 3, with 4 bases in between. This CDR3 spans 12 amino acids. CDR3 nucleotide sequence: TGTGCCAGCAGCTTGCCGGAAGAGACCCAGTACTTC. This translates into CASSLPEETQYF.

The table lists this clone with a few counts. The chain has TRBV7-9 and TRBJ1-6; D not resolved. The V gene's germline CDR1 is SEHNR and CDR2 FQNEAQ (reference sequence). The CDR3 contains 16 residues. Trimming pared 3 bases from V and 3 bases from J, leaving 12 bases between. This chain's CDR3 is CASSFGQTNYNSPLHF. DNA for the CDR3: TGTGCCAGCAGCTTCGGGCAGACTAACTATAATTCACCCCTCCACTTT.

The chain is built from TRBV5-4 and TRBJ2-3, with TRBD2 matching over 11 bases. The CDR3 has 17 amino acids. Germline V CDR1 and CDR2: SGHNT, YYREEE (reference sequence). The ends lost 4 bases at V and 2 bases at J; junction bases unmatched: 9. The CDR3: CASSRKLAGGTTDTQYF. The DNA of the CDR3 is TGTGCCAGCAGCCGAAAATTAGCGGGAGGGACCACAGATACGCAGTATTTT.

This clone was seen more than once but under ten times. The genes are TRBV28 and TRBJ2-7; D gene unclear. Trimming removed 8 bases from V and 2 bases from J, with 13 bases in between. This CDR3 has 13 amino acids. Germline CDR1 is MDHEN and CDR2 is SYDVKM. As DNA, the CDR3 is TGTGCCAGCTGTTCCCTATCCCCCTACGAGCAGTACTTC. It encodes CASCSLSPYEQYF.